This T cell receptor (beta chain) was sequenced in a study of shared clonotypes between healthy human individuals. With regard to this clone: The antigen is unknown.

Trimming removed 5 bases from V and 0 bases from J; junction bases left unmatched: 5. The CDR3 spans 15 residues. The germline V gene has CDR1 MNHEY and CDR2 SMNVEV (reference sequence). Naive CD8 cells comprised CD45RO-negative, CCR7-positively selected cells, excluding terminally differentiated effector memory CD45RA+ cells. Over several immunoSEQ plates, each subset's genomic DNA was distributed in even portions. The data were produced by immunoSEQ multiplex PCR, yet TCRdb's version contains in-frame clones alone and is incomplete. Found here are approximately 2,000,000 clones, just over 90% of them singletons; the top ten hold 1.5% to 2%. General observations from the study: Estimated richness was generally greater in naive than memory subsets. Donors were few, which limited the genetic and exposure-history diversity represented. Clonotypes shared by all four donors outscored non-shared clonotypes in generation probability.

This sequence was found in a man aged 18 to 30 in good health. Some clones in this sample may be carry-over from other donors' samples. This chain links TRBV27 with TRBJ2-7, with 9 bases lining up with TRBD2. Sequencing was carried out using naive CD8+ T cells from PBMCs. The CDR3 DNA sequence: TGTGCCAGCAGTCCCATTAGCGGGAGCTCCTACGAGCAGTACTTC. It translates to CASSPISGSSYEQYF.